A single sample gave rise to the 28 T cell receptor beta chains below, sequenced in a study of CD8 T cells in Susac syndrome. An amount of RNA that ranged from 0.5 to 1 ug was reverse transcribed with random hexamers. TCRdb reprocessed the immunoSEQ multiplex PCR reads with MiXCR, giving one entry per CDR3 protein. This table holds under 200,000 distinct CDR3 sequences, around 94% found once. The source material was CD4+ T cells from PBMCs. Receptors were obtained from a human donor in good health.

The V gene is TRBV7-2, the J gene TRBJ1-6; TRBD1 aligns across 10 bases. The CDR3 has 13 amino acids. V was pared by 8 bases and J by 10 bases, with 5 bases of the junction left unmatched. Germline V gene sequence: CDR1 SGHTA, CDR2 FQGNSA. This CDR3 is CASRQGAWSPLHF. In DNA form, the CDR3 reads TGTGCCAGCCGACAGGGGGCTTGGTCACCCCTCCACTTT.

The chain employs TRBV7-2 and TRBJ1-6; D is unclear. The CDR3 length is 13 residues. Per the germline V gene, CDR1 is SGHTA and CDR2 is FQGNSA. Between the trimmed V and J ends, which lost 0 bases and 10 bases, there was a span of 7 bases. CDR3 DNA: TGTGCCAGCAGCTTAGCCGTTCAATCACCCCTCCACTTT. Translating gives CASSLAVQSPLHF.

V and J are TRBV13 and TRBJ2-7, with TRBD2 identical over 11 bases. CDR1 is PRHDT and CDR2 is FYEKMQ in the germline V gene (reference sequence). Germline trimming cut 2 bases from V and 5 bases from J; bases unmatched to any gene: 2. The CDR3 runs to 14 residues. DNA for the CDR3: TGTGCCAGCAGCTTACTAGCGGGGGGAGACGAGCAGTACTTC. Amino acids: CASSLLAGGDEQYF.

V is TRBV5-6 and J is TRBJ2-1, with 10 bases matching TRBD1. The V gene's germline CDR1 is SGHDT and CDR2 YYEEEE. The V and J ends lost 5 bases and 5 bases, in that order; junction bases with no gene match: 7. The CDR3 runs 15 residues. As DNA, the CDR3 is TGTGCCAGCAGTCCGACCGGGACAGGGGACAATGAGCAGTTCTTC. It yields the protein CASSPTGTGDNEQFF.

The CDR3 here is CASSDGTTYEQYF. For the CDR3, the DNA is TGTGCCAGCAGTGATGGGACTACCTACGAGCAGTACTTC. This rearrangement joins TRBV2 to TRBJ2-7, with 7 bases that match TRBD2. Trimming cost V 3 bases and J 2 bases; bases outside gene matches: 1. The length of the CDR3 is 13 residues. The germline V gene encodes CDR1 SNHLY and CDR2 FYNNEI.

This chain links TRBV29-1 with TRBJ2-1, with TRBD2 identical over 7 bases. CDR1 SQVTM and CDR2 ANQGSEA come from the germline V gene. The ends lost 3 bases at V and 3 bases at J; junction bases unmatched: 2. This CDR3 comprises 13 residues. CDR3 sequence: CSVDSGGYNEQFF. The CDR3 region has the DNA TGCAGCGTTGATTCGGGGGGCTACAATGAGCAGTTCTTC.

The V and J genes are TRBV20-1 and TRBJ1-5; TRBD1 matches 9 bases. The CDR3 covers 14 residues. Germline trimming cut 1 base from V and 2 bases from J; bases unmatched to any gene: 0. Germline values: CDR1 DFQATT, CDR2 SNEGSKA (reference sequence). In DNA, the CDR3 is TGCAGTGCTAGAGGGACAGGGGGCAATCAGCCCCAGCATTTT. Amino acid sequence: CSARGTGGNQPQHF.

The J gene is TRBJ2-5, the V gene TRBV29-1; D might be TRBD1 (6 bases). V was pared by 5 bases and J by 0 bases, with 13 bases between. This CDR3 is 14 amino acids long. Germline assignment: CDR1 SQVTM and CDR2 ANQGSEA. CDR3 bases: TGCAGCGTTTCTCCGGGACATAACCAAGAGACCCAGTACTTC. This gives the protein CSVSPGHNQETQYF.

V usage is TRBV7-2 and J usage is TRBJ2-7, with a tentative D call TRBD1 (6 bases). Per germline, CDR1 SGHTA and CDR2 FQGNSA. This CDR3 has 14 amino acids. V dropped 5 bases and J dropped 3 bases, with 14 bases sitting between them. For the CDR3, the DNA is TGTGCCAGCAGCAAACAGGGAATAGGCTACGAGCAGTACTTC. As protein: CASSKQGIGYEQYF.

This clonotype was picked up one time. The J gene is TRBJ1-6, the V gene TRBV20-1, with 7 nucleotides matching TRBD1. The CDR3 runs 14 residues. V shed 1 base and J 9 bases; nucleotides not matched to a gene: 6. CDR1 and CDR2 (germline): DFQATT, SNEGSKA (reference sequence). The CDR3 spells CSARGGTAGSPLHF. CDR3 nucleotides: TGCAGTGCTAGAGGGGGGACAGCCGGTTCACCCCTCCACTTT.

This clonotype was recorded only once. The junction departs from germline at one end; a sequencing error may be responsible. The CDR3 protein is CASSLVGQITDTQYF. CDR3 sequence (DNA): TGTGCTAGCAGCTTAGTAGGGCAGATCACAGATACGCAGTATTTT. The genes are TRBV7-7 and TRBJ2-3; no clear D. Germline CDR1 and CDR2: SSHAT and FNYEAQ (reference sequence). This CDR3 region has 15 residues.

This chain links TRBV15 with TRBJ2-3; 7 nucleotides line up with TRBD1. J gave up 2 bases and V 5 bases, and 7 bases lay outside the gene matches. CDR1 is LNHNV, CDR2 YYDKDF, per germline (reference sequence). This CDR3 comprises 15 residues. CDR3 sequence (DNA): TGTGCCACCAGCGCGCGGACAGGAACCACAGATACGCAGTATTTT. Its protein is CATSARTGTTDTQYF.

The V call is TRBV29-1, the J call TRBJ1-1; D is ambiguous. The CDR3 spans 14 residues. Trimming stripped 3 bases from V and 0 bases from J, with 11 bases between. Per germline, CDR1 SQVTM and CDR2 ANQGSEA. CDR3 amino acids: CSVDRAGMNTEAFF. The CDR3 DNA reads TGCAGCGTTGACCGGGCCGGGATGAACACTGAAGCTTTCTTT.

The chain has TRBV7-9 and TRBJ2-5, with a possible D match to TRBD1 (6 bases). The CDR3 is 13 amino acids. Germline CDR1 and CDR2: SEHNR and FQNEAQ (reference sequence). The V gene lost 3 bases and the J gene lost 5 bases, with 10 bases spanning the gap. The CDR3 DNA follows: TGTGCCAGCAGCTTTGCAGGGGACGAGACCCAGTACTTC. This translates into CASSFAGDETQYF.

The chain links TRBV6-1 to TRBJ1-1, with a possible D match to TRBD1 (5 bases). This CDR3 spans 14 amino acids. Germline V gene sequence: CDR1 MNHNS, CDR2 SASEGT. Trimming left V 6 bases short and J 5 bases short, with 16 bases between. Here the CDR3 reads CASRGPGDGTEAFF. Here the CDR3 DNA reads TGTGCCAGCAGGGGGCCGGGGGACGGGACTGAAGCTTTCTTT.

The J gene is TRBJ2-2, the V gene TRBV5-4; no clear D. Germline V gene lookup returns CDR1 SGHNT and CDR2 YYREEE (reference sequence). The CDR3 consists of 15 residues. Trimming removed 0 bases at V and 1 base at J, with 7 bases between. The CDR3 nucleotides are TGTGCCAGCAGCTTGGACACGGTGAACACCGGGGAGCTGTTTTTT. Protein: CASSLDTVNTGELFF.

The CDR3 DNA reads TGCAGTGCTAGCCGACAGGGTGTGGCAGATACGCAGTATTTT. Its protein is CSASRQGVADTQYF. The chain joins TRBV20-1 to TRBJ2-3, with 7 positions matching TRBD1. Germline V lookup: CDR1 DFQATT, CDR2 SNEGSKA (reference sequence). This CDR3 comprises 14 residues. V dropped 3 bases and J dropped 4; count of bases not matched to a gene: 7.

The J gene is TRBJ2-5, the V gene TRBV20-1, with 9 bases that match TRBD1. The V and J ends lost 6 bases and 4 bases, in that order; junction bases with no gene match: 6. The CDR3 has 13 amino acids. Germline V lookup: CDR1 DFQATT, CDR2 SNEGSKA (reference sequence). DNA for the CDR3: TGCAGTGCGAGGGACAGGGTCGGAGAGACCCAGTACTTC. Residues: CSARDRVGETQYF.

J is TRBJ1-2 and V is TRBV7-2, with D unresolved. CDR1 and CDR2 (germline): SGHTA, FQGNSA. There are 13 residues in the CDR3. Deletions cut 5 bases from V and 8 bases from J, with 15 bases between. The DNA for the CDR3 is TGTGCCAGCAGCCAAGCGGGAGAGAGGGGCTACACCTTC. Translated, it gives CASSQAGERGYTF.

The chain couples TRBV25-1 to TRBJ1-1; weak D call: TRBD1 (5 bases). Germline CDR1 reads MGHDK; CDR2 reads SYGVNS. Trimming shortened V by 6 bases and J by 10 bases, and 15 bases separated the two germline ends. The CDR3 is 12 amino acids. The CDR3 reads CASSLLGGAAFF. The CDR3 DNA sequence: TGTGCCAGCAGCCTCCTCGGGGGTGCAGCTTTCTTT.

The chain is built from TRBV3-1 and TRBJ2-7, with a possible D match to TRBD2 (6 bases). The germline CDR1 and CDR2 sequences are LGHDT and YNNKEL (reference sequence). Trimming removed 3 bases at V and 3 bases at J, with 9 bases between. The CDR3 runs 13 residues. CDR3 region: CASSHGGDYEQYF. The CDR3 coding sequence is TGTGCCAGCAGCCATGGCGGGGACTACGAGCAGTACTTC.

The chain combines TRBV5-1 with TRBJ1-5; 7 bases are a match to TRBD1. CDR3 length: 15 residues. V dropped 1 base and J dropped 5; count of bases not matched to a gene: 6. Germline CDR1 and CDR2: SGHRS and YFSETQ. For the CDR3, the DNA is TGCGCCAGCAGCTTGAAGGGGGCGCCCGATCAGCCCCAGCATTTT. This translates into CASSLKGAPDQPQHF.

The chain uses TRBV29-1 and TRBJ2-1; 7 nucleotides align to TRBD1. The germline gives CDR1 SQVTM, CDR2 ANQGSEA. The CDR3 has 13 residues. Trimming cost V 6 bases and J 7 bases; bases outside gene matches: 9. The CDR3 here is CSVAAGTVNEQFF. The CDR3 DNA reads as TGCAGCGTAGCGGCCGGGACAGTTAATGAGCAGTTCTTC.

This clonotype has just a few counts. The V gene is TRBV3-1, the J gene TRBJ1-2; tentatively, D is TRBD1 (5 bases). CDR3 size: 14 residues. V lost 0 bases and J 8 bases, leaving 13 bases between the germline ends. Per germline, CDR1 LGHDT and CDR2 YNNKEL (reference sequence). CDR3 bases: TGTGCCAGCAGCCAAGAAAGGGGCCTAGGCGGCTACACCTTC. Its translation: CASSQERGLGGYTF.

The gene calls are TRBV30 and TRBJ1-4; unclear D gene. This CDR3 region has 13 residues. V was cut by 4 bases and J by 5 bases, with 11 bases left in between. The germline V gene has CDR1 GTSNPN and CDR2 SVGIG (reference sequence). CDR3 bases: TGTGCCTGGAAGTTGAGGCCGAATGAAAAACTGTTTTTT. Its translation is CAWKLRPNEKLFF. The entire variable domain, with the rest obtained from reference TRBV30 and TRBJ1-4, is as follows: SQTIHQWPATLVQPVGSPLSLECTVEGTSNPNLYWYRQAAGRGLQLLFYSVGIGQISSEVPQNLSASRPQDRQFILSSKKLLLSDSGFYLCAWKLRPNEKLFFGSGTQLSVL.

The rearrangement links TRBV4-3 to TRBJ2-2, with a weak D call TRBD1 (6 bases). Germline CDR1 reads LGHNA; CDR2 reads YSLEER. Trimming stripped 5 bases from V and 9 bases from J, with 10 bases between. This CDR3 is built from 12 residues. The CDR3 loop reads CASSTQGRELFF. As DNA, the CDR3 is TGCGCCAGCAGCACCCAGGGGCGGGAGCTGTTTTTT.

CDR3 nucleotides: TGTGCCAGCAGGGGGCCGAGTGAGCAGTTCTTC. Translated: CASRGPSEQFF. The chain is built from TRBV3-1 and TRBJ2-1, with a possible D match to TRBD1 (5 bases). Germline CDR1 is LGHDT and CDR2 is YNNKEL (reference sequence). The CDR3 spans 11 residues. V was pared by 6 bases and J by 9 bases, with 9 bases between.

V usage is TRBV12-3 or TRBV12-4 and J usage is TRBJ1-5; D is ambiguous. The CDR3 totals 13 residues. Trimming took off 6 bases at V and 1 base at J, with 7 bases between the two ends. For the CDR3, the DNA is TGTGCCAGCAGCTCCGAAAGCAATCAGCCCCAGCATTTT. Translated: CASSSESNQPQHF.